Below, 8 T cell receptor beta chains from the same sample are listed, as sequenced in a study of cytomegalovirus exposure and HLA in healthy donors (dated by TCRdb to about 2017). Libraries were built with the immunoSEQ multiplex PCR assay. TCRdb obtained this table from immuneACCESS and retained in-frame rearrangements with V and J assigned. These tables miss some clones; where compared with another copy, unresolved V genes account for less than half of the shortfall, and the remainder is unexplained. For this sample there are 65,000 to 95,000 clones; roughly 96% appear just once. The ten largest account for 3% to 3.5% of the sample. Input material: PBMCs. The receptors originated from a man aged 18 to 30 in good health and CMV-seronegative.

The rearrangement uses TRBV29-1 and TRBJ2-3; the match to TRBD2 covers 11 bases. Germline V gene sequence: CDR1 SQVTM, CDR2 ANQGSEA. Trimming at V came to 2 bases and at J to 3 bases, leaving 1 base not matched to a gene. This CDR3 contains 14 residues. CDR3 sequence: CSVETSGGTDTQYF. CDR3 sequence (DNA): TGCAGCGTTGAAACTAGCGGGGGAACAGATACGCAGTATTTT.

The chain uses TRBV6-1 and TRBJ2-7; TRBD1 agrees at 7 bases. With 5 bases clipped from V and 2 bases from J, the junction kept 3 bases outside the gene matches. CDR3 length equals 13 residues. From germline, CDR1 is MNHNS and CDR2 SASEGT. For the CDR3, the DNA is TGTGCCAGCAGTCGGGACAGAGCCTACGAGCAGTACTTC. Amino acid sequence: CASSRDRAYEQYF.

The V gene is TRBV2, the J gene TRBJ1-5; D is perhaps TRBD1 (6 bases). There are 15 residues in the CDR3. The ends were cut back, 7 bases at V and 3 bases at J, with 16 bases in the middle. Germline-derived CDR1 and CDR2 are SNHLY and FYNNEI. CDR3 residues: CASKATGTPNQPQHF. The CDR3 DNA follows: TGTGCCAGCAAAGCTACGGGGACACCCAATCAGCCCCAGCATTTT.

DNA for the CDR3: TGTGCCAGCAGCCAGCACAGGGGGGTAGTGAACACTGAAGCTTTCTTT. Protein: CASSQHRGVVNTEAFF. This chain connects TRBV14 to TRBJ1-1; the match to TRBD1 covers 8 bases. Germline V lookup: CDR1 SGHDN, CDR2 FVKESK. V gave up 3 bases and J gave up 0 bases; unmatched junction bases: 6. The CDR3 has 16 residues.

The chain carries TRBV9 and TRBJ2-1; 10 bases are shared with TRBD2. Germline values: CDR1 SGDLS, CDR2 YYNGEE. This CDR3 region has 14 residues. V trimming: 3 bases; J trimming: 5 bases; junction bases outside the gene matches: 2. The CDR3 reads CASSERGGHNEQFF. Written as DNA, the CDR3 is TGTGCCAGCAGCGAGCGGGGGGGTCACAATGAGCAGTTCTTC.

The chain couples TRBV11-3 to TRBJ2-1, with 10 bases lining up with TRBD1. V trimming: 7 bases; J trimming: 7 bases; junction bases outside the gene matches: 4. Per the germline V gene, CDR1 is SGHNT and CDR2 is YENEEA. This CDR3 is built from 13 residues. Here the CDR3 reads CASKGQGVNEQFF. The CDR3 DNA reads as TGTGCCAGCAAAGGACAGGGGGTTAATGAGCAGTTCTTC.

V gene TRBV7-9 combines with J gene TRBJ1-2; D is uncertain. V lost 8 bases, J lost 0 bases, and 4 bases lay in between. This CDR3 is 11 amino acids long. Per the germline V gene, CDR1 is SEHNR and CDR2 is FQNEAQ (reference sequence). CDR3 sequence: CASGPNYGYTF. In nucleotides, the CDR3 is TGTGCCAGCGGGCCTAACTATGGCTACACCTTC. The full variable domain, completed using reference TRBV7-9 and TRBJ1-2, is DTGVSQNPRHKITKRGQNVTFRCDPISEHNRLYWYRQTLGQGPEFLTYFQNEAQLEKSRLLSDRFSAERPKGSFSTLEIQRTEQGDSAMYLCASGPNYGYTFGSGTRLTVV.

The chain has TRBV11-2 and TRBJ1-1; D is ambiguous. This CDR3 region has 14 residues. Trimming stripped 3 bases from V and 1 base from J, with 9 bases between. CDR1 and CDR2 (germline): SGHAT, FQNNGV. CDR3 sequence reads: CASSFFGKNTEAFF. The CDR3 nucleotides are TGTGCCAGCAGCTTCTTTGGCAAGAACACTGAAGCTTTCTTT.